Sequencing of this T cell receptor beta chain was carried out in a study of human T cells and chemical hapten exposure. Across the whole study: Readings were taken at 6 days from patch tests that had applied 0.01% DPC to the upper back. Study-wide points: Patch test score rose with PT1 expanded TCR count, significant at thresholds 8, 16 and 32, not 4.

As handled by the study authors: TCRs per sample had a median of around 98,000 and ranged from about 20,000 to 700,000. TCRdb redid the calling of the RACE reads with MiXCR, one entry per CDR3 protein. Here the V and J calls rest on TCRdb's processing, not on the authors' analysis. The table includes 370,000 or so distinct CDR3 sequences, about 4.8% detected once. The CDR3 is made up of 13 amino acids. V was pared by 1 base and J by 5 bases, with 8 bases between. This clonotype was seen more than once but under ten times. The antigen is not known. The sample's time point: patch test 1, 2 weeks after DPC sensitization. The treatment was: therapeutic diphenylcyclopropenone sensitization with weekly scalp DPC.

The rearrangement joins TRBV12-3 or TRBV12-4 to TRBJ1-2; D is perhaps TRBD1 (5 bases). Sequenced here: whole blood, sampled in connection with sensitization to the hapten diphenylcyclopropenone (DPC). This TCR came from a woman in her forties or fifties with alopecia areata. Some clones in this sample may be carry-over from other donors' samples. This CDR3 is CASSLEGQYGYTF. In DNA, the CDR3 is TGTGCCAGCAGTTTAGAGGGGCAGTATGGCTACACCTTC.